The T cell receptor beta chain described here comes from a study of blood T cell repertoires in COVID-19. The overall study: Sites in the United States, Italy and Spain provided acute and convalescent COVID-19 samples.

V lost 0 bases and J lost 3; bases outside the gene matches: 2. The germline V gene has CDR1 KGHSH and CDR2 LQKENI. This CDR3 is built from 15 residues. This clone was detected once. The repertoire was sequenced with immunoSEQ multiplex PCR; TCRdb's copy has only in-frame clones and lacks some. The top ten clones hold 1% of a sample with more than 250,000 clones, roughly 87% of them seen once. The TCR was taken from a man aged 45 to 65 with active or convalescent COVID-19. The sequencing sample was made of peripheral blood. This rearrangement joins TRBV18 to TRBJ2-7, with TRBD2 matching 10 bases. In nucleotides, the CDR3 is TGTGCCAGCTCACCACCAGGGACTAGCGTCTACGAGCAGTACTTC. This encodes CASSPPGTSVYEQYF.